One and the same sample provided the 21 T cell receptor beta chains below, sequenced in a study of CXCR3-negative and CXCR3-positive naive CD8 T cells. UMI labels and 5' RACE were used to prepare the TRB cDNA libraries. TCRdb reprocessed the 5' RACE reads; each CDR3 protein has one entry and no DNA is given. The record lists about 7,200 distinct CDR3 sequences, of which the ten most abundant hold over 1%. Sequencing was done on a sample of naive CXCR3- CD8+ T cells from blood. The subset: CD45RO-CCR7+CD27+CD95- naive CD8+ T cells lacking CXCR3 (TNR3-). Every receptor here comes from a human donor in good health. Some clones in this sample may be carry-over from other donors' samples.

This sequence joins TRBV12-3 or TRBV12-4 and TRBJ1-1; no DNA is available, so the TRBD1 call from TCRdb remains unchecked. The CDR3 is 16 residues long. CDR3 residues: CASNPGVPGANTEAFF.

This chain connects TRBV29-1 to TRBJ1-1; TCRdb designates TRBD1, a call that cannot be tested without DNA. The CDR3 spans 11 residues. CDR1 SQVTM and CDR2 ANQGSEA come from the germline V gene. CDR3 protein: CSVEDLRGTLF.

V gene TRBV4-1 combines with J gene TRBJ2-1; as DNA is missing, the TRBD1 call by TCRdb cannot be tested. Germline V CDR1 and CDR2: MGHRA, YSYEKL. This CDR3 spans 17 amino acids. CDR3: CASSLKRPGQGYNEQFF.

This clonotype counts as medium-sized by frequency. The chain uses TRBV7-2 and TRBJ2-1. Germline assignment: CDR1 SGHTA and CDR2 FQGNSA. The CDR3 has 15 residues. This CDR3 is CASSLGQNIYNEQFF.

The rearrangement links TRBV2 to TRBJ2-3; the TRBD1 assignment by TCRdb is unverifiable without DNA. This CDR3 comprises 15 residues. Germline CDR1 is SNHLY and CDR2 is FYNNEI. CDR3 protein: CASSPGPSGADTQYF.

This clonotype is labeled medium-sized based on frequency. The chain links TRBV14 to TRBJ2-5; TCRdb lists TRBD1, though no DNA is available to test this call. Germline V CDR1 and CDR2: SGHDN, FVKESK. This CDR3 is 14 amino acids long. The CDR3 loop reads CASSSDRGKGTQYF.

This clonotype is deemed medium-sized (0.01 to 0.1%) by its frequency. The V gene is TRBV27, the J gene TRBJ2-7; the D gene TCRdb calls, TRBD2, cannot be checked with no DNA. This CDR3 contains 14 residues. From germline, CDR1 is MNHEY and CDR2 SMNVEV (reference sequence). This CDR3 reads CASSPSGVSYEQYF.

This rearrangement joins TRBV7-8 to TRBJ2-1. The length of the CDR3 is 17 residues. Germline-derived CDR1 and CDR2 are SGHVS and FQNEAQ. The CDR3 region is CASSPHTAALSYNEQFF.

The rearrangement joins TRBV2 to TRBJ2-7. The germline CDR1 and CDR2 sequences are SNHLY and FYNNEI. CDR3 length: 15 amino acids. CDR3 region: CASSSIVISSYEQYF.

By frequency, this clonotype registers medium-sized. This chain links TRBV20-1 with TRBJ2-5; TCRdb lists TRBD2, though no DNA is available to test this call. This CDR3 has 16 residues. Germline lookup yields CDR1 DFQATT and CDR2 SNEGSKA (reference sequence). The CDR3 sequence: CSARDLWGSGQETQYF.

The V call is TRBV5-1, the J call TRBJ2-1; TCRdb indicates TRBD2, and absent DNA this call remains unverified. The length of the CDR3 is 13 residues. CDR1 is SGHRS and CDR2 is YFSETQ in the germline V gene. The CDR3 sequence is CASSPRGAFEQFF.

J is TRBJ1-1 and V is TRBV6-5; as DNA is missing, the TRBD1 call by TCRdb cannot be tested. Germline V gives CDR1 MNHEY, CDR2 SVGAGI. CDR3 length: 14 amino acids. The CDR3 region is CASSRQDLGTEAFF.

The chain joins TRBV6-5 to TRBJ1-5. There are 13 residues in the CDR3. CDR1 and CDR2 from the germline V gene are MNHEY and SVGAGI. The CDR3 is CASSARVSEHQHF.

The chain has TRBV5-1 and TRBJ1-2; TCRdb picks TRBD1, but there is no DNA to check that call. Per germline, CDR1 SGHRS and CDR2 YFSETQ. This CDR3 contains 14 residues. The CDR3 protein is CASSSETGPYGYTF. Together with reference TRBV5-1 and TRBJ1-2, the CDR3 gives the full variable domain: KAGVTQTPRYLIKTRGQQVTLSCSPISGHRSVSWYQQTPGQGLQFLFEYFSETQRNKGNFPGRFSGRQFSNSRSEMNVSTLELGDSALYLCASSSETGPYGYTFGSGTRLTVV.

This chain joins TRBV6-5 and TRBJ1-1. CDR3 size: 14 residues. CDR1 MNHEY and CDR2 SVGAGI come from the germline V gene. The CDR3: CASSYEVEDTEAFF.

This clonotype is called medium-sized based on its frequency. The chain recombines TRBV27 with TRBJ2-1; the TCRdb D gene call, TRBD1, has no DNA to confirm it. CDR3 length: 14 residues. Germline CDR1 reads MNHEY; CDR2 reads SMNVEV (reference sequence). This CDR3 is CASCPGASYNEQFF.

The rearrangement uses TRBV4-1 and TRBJ1-6; the D call of TRBD1 rests on TCRdb alone, since no DNA is present to check it. Germline loops: CDR1 MGHRA, CDR2 YSYEKL. CDR3 size: 17 residues. This CDR3 is CASSQDTPGQGSSPLHF.

This CDR3 is CATSDRDDVYGYTF. The chain recombines TRBV24-1 with TRBJ1-2; TCRdb returns TRBD1, unconfirmable since there is no DNA. Looked up from germline, CDR1 is KGHDR and CDR2 is SFDVKD. The CDR3 is 14 amino acids.

Frequency places this clonotype as medium-sized (0.01 to 0.1%). The chain joins TRBV7-6 to TRBJ2-1; TCRdb's D call of TRBD2 is untestable without DNA. The CDR3 is 15 residues long. The V gene's germline CDR1 is SGHVS and CDR2 FNYEAQ. The CDR3 is CASSLVGGSGDEQFF.

By frequency, this clonotype is medium-sized. The rearrangement uses TRBV7-8 and TRBJ2-3; TCRdb designates TRBD1, a call that cannot be tested without DNA. The CDR3 consists of 15 residues. The germline gives CDR1 SGHVS, CDR2 FQNEAQ. The CDR3 loop is CASSHPGQGSPTQYF.

By frequency, this clonotype registers medium-sized. The J gene is TRBJ2-7, the V gene TRBV25-1; no DNA is available, so the TRBD1 call from TCRdb remains unchecked. The germline CDR1 and CDR2 sequences are MGHDK and SYGVNS. CDR3 length: 12 amino acids. The CDR3 sequence is CASSAGNYEQYF.